This T cell receptor (beta chain) was obtained from a study of T cells in Graves' hyperthyroidism and ophthalmopathy (dated by TCRdb to between 2018 and 2020). About the study as a whole: Peripheral blood was sampled at the time of initial diagnosis, prior to any treatment. The approximately 90 discovery patients were randomly split 7:3 into training and test sets. After sampling, hyperthyroidism patients received methimazole starting at 30 mg daily, and ophthalmopathy patients received high-dose intravenous methylprednisolone. A discovery cohort of about 96 patients, roughly 45 with Graves' ophthalmopathy and approximately 57 with stable Graves' hyperthyroidism, was used to find distinguishing TCR V-J signatures. The paper reports TCR Vbeta CDR3 sequencing of approximately 130 peripheral blood samples: under 45 ophthalmopathy, around 80 hyperthyroidism and 17 progressor patients. Prospective prediction of ophthalmopathy was tested in an independent validation cohort consisting of about 19 hyperthyroidism patients and approximately 16 patients who later progressed to ophthalmopathy. In roughly six Graves' hyperthyroidism patients, the study also compared T-cell repertoires from thyroid tissue with T-cell repertoires from blood. Beyond this particular receptor, the publication reports: Blood samples also contained most of the expanded thyroid clonotypes (frequency above 0.001), which suggests that blood repertoires may reflect thyroid immune responses. No statistical method was used to set the sample size in advance, and investigators knew the group allocation. Ophthalmopathy was separated from stable hyperthyroidism by a 13 V-J signature model, with around 90% sensitivity and approximately 81% specificity obtained in cross-validation and 80%/75% obtained in testing. In validation, the model predicted progression to ophthalmopathy a median of about 6 months before onset, with around 70% sensitivity and 72.22% specificity.

The TCR beta CDR3 regions were amplified from RNA transcripts. The TCR CDR3 was subjected to a first round of RT-PCR using the HTBI primer set and the Qiagen OneStep RT-PCR kit. A second multiplex PCR round built the libraries, followed by size selection and purification. Sequencing of the libraries was done on an Illumina HiSeq2000 using paired-end 100 bp reads. Turning to the authors' computational methods: SOAPnuke was used to process the raw data, throwing out any read that contained adapters or uncalled bases, had a mean Phred below 15, or lacked an exact constant-primer or identifier match. High-quality paired reads were merged using COPE v1.2.5, and each unique nucleotide sequence was defined as a clonotype. MiTCR v1.1 was used to align the clonotypes against IMGT TRBV, TRBD and TRBJ reference segments. The analysis included only V-J combinations with a frequency above 0.0001, which together covered 99.2% of the repertoires. A TCS score was defined as the ratio of F50 (clonal expansion) to E x V (chaos), with BLOSUM62-based TCRdist applied between CDR3 peptides within each V-J. Welch's t-statistics and random forest reduced around 550 V-J features to roughly 13, which were used in a naive Bayes classifier (R e1071). TCRdb reprocessed the public reads (quality trimming at Q25 with fastp, clone calling with MiXCR) and kept in-frame beta chains. One record per CDR3 amino acid sequence lists the most common genes and DNA. The V and J calls were determined by TCRdb, not by the authors. The sample profile shows over 500,000 distinct CDR3 sequences; approximately 17% of them were found once. Of the sample, roughly 18% falls within the top ten clones.

As concerns this clonotype: The antigen this receptor binds is unknown. There are no base qualities to consult, and no much larger clone falls within one base.

The germline V gene specifies SGHAT as CDR1 and FQNNGV as CDR2. At the junction V is shortened by 5 bases and J by 1 base, with 14 bases in between. The CDR3 starts with the cysteine, ends with the phenylalanine, and has 15 residues. CDR3 DNA is the only sequence kept; it has 45 bases, read in frame from the first base. Ophthalmopathy patients had moderately to severely active disease, with a Clinical Activity Score of 3 or more, a NOSPECS grade of 4 or more, and a disease duration of less than 3 months. The study excluded patients with uncontrolled infections, other autoimmune diseases, pregnancy or lactation. Diagnoses were established on the basis of clinical symptoms, serum thyroxine and TRAb, thyroid ultrasound, and orbital computed tomography. PBMCs were separated from under 12 ml of fresh peripheral blood using Ficoll-Paque density gradient centrifugation. Trizol reagent was used to extract total RNA, and RNA quality was then checked on an Agilent 2100 Bioanalyzer.

The receptor comes from a woman younger than 35 with Graves' ophthalmopathy. Sequencing used blood. In this chain, TRBV11-2 is recombined with TRBJ1-1, with TRBD1 perhaps the D gene, on 5 matching bases. The sequenced DNA: TGTGCCAGCAGCCCGGGAGGCGGGGGGAACACTGAAGCTTTCTTT. It specifies CASSPGGGGNTEAFF.